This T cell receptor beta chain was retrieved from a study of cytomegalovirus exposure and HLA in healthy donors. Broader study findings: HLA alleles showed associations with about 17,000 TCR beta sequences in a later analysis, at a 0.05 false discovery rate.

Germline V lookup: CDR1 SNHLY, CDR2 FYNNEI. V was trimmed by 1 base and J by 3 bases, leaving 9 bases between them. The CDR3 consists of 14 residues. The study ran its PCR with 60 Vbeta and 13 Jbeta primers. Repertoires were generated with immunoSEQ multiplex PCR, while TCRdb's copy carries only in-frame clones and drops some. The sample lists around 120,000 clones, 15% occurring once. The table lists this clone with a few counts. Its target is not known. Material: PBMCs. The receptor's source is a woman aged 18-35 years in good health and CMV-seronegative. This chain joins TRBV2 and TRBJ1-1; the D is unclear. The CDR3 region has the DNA TGTGCCAGCAGTGAAGTGGCACAGTACACTGAAGCTTTCTTT. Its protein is CASSEVAQYTEAFF.